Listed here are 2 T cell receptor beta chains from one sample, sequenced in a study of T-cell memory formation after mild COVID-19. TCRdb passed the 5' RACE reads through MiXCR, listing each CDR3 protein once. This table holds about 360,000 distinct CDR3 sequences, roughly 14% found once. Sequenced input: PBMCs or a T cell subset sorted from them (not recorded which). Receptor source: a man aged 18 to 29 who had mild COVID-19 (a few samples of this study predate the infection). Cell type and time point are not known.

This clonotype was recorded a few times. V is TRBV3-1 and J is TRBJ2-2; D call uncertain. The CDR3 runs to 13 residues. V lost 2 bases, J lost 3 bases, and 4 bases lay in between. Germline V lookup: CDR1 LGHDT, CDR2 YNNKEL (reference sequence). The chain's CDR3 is CASSQSYTGELFF. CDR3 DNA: TGTGCCAGCAGCCAAAGTTACACCGGGGAGCTGTTTTTT.

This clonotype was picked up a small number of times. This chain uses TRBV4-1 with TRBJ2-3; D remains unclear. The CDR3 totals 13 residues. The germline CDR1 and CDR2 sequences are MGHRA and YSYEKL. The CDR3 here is CASTTTSTDTQYF. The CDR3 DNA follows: TGCGCAAGTACTACGACTAGCACAGATACGCAGTATTTT.